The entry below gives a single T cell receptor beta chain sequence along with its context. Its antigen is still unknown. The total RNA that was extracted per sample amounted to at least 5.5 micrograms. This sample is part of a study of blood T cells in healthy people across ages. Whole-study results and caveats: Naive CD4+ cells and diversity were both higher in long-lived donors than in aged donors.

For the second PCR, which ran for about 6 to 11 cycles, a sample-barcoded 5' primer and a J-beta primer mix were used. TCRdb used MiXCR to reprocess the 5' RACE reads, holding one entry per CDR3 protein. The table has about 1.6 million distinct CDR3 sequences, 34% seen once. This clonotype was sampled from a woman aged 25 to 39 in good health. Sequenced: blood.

In nucleotides, the CDR3 is TGTGCCAGCAGAGTAACTAGCGGGGGGATCGAGCAGTACTTC. Protein sequence: CASRVTSGGIEQYF. The V gene is TRBV7-2, the J gene TRBJ2-5; 12 bases map to TRBD2. The better agreement between TRBJ2-7 and the DNA end casts doubt on the J call. The CDR3 extends over 14 amino acids. CDR1 SGHTA and CDR2 FQGNSA come from the germline V gene.